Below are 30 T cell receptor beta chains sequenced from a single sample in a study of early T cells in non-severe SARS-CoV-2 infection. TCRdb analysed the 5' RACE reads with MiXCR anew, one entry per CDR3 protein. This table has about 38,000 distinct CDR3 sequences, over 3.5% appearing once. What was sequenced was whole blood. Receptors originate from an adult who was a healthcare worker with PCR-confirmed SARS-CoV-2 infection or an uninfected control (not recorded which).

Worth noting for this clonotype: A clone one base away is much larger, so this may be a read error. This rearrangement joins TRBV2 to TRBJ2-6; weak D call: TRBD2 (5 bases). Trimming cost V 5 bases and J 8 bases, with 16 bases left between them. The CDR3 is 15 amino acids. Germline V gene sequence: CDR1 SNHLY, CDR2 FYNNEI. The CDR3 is CASSIGLAPTNVLTF. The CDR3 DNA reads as TGTGCCAGCAGTATAGGACTGGCCCCCACCAACGTCCTGACTTTC.

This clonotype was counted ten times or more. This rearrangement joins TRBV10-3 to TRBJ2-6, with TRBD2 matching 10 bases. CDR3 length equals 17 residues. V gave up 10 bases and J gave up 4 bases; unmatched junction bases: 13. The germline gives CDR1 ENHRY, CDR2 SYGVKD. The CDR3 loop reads CATHAVAGGTGANVLTF. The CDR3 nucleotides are TGTGCCACCCATGCGGTAGCGGGGGGTACCGGGGCCAACGTCCTGACTTTC.

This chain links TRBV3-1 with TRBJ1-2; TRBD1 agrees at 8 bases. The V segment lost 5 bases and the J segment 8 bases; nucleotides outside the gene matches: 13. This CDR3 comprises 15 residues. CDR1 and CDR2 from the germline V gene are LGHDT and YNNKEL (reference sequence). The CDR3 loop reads CASSSTGVPLKGYTF. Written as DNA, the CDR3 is TGTGCCAGCAGCTCGACAGGGGTCCCCCTAAAAGGCTACACCTTC.

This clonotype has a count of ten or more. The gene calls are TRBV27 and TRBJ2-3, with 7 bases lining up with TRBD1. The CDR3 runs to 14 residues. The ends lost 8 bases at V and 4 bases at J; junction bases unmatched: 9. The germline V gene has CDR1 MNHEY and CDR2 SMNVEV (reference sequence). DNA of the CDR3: TGTGCCAGCCGGGACAGCTTGGGATCAGATACGCAGTATTTT. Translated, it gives CASRDSLGSDTQYF.

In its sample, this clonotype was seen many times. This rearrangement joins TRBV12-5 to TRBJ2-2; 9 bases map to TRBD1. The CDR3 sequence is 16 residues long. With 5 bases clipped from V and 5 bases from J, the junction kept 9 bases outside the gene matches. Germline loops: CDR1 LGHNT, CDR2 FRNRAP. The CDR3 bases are TGTGCTAGTGGTCCCTCGGGACAGGGATGGACCGGGGAGCTGTTTTTT. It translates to CASGPSGQGWTGELFF.

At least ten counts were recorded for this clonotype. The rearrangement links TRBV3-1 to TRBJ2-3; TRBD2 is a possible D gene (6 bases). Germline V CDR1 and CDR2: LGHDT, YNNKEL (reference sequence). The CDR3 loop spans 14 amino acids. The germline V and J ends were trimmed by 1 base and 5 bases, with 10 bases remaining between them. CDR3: CASSQAQGGDTQYF. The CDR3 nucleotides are TGTGCCAGCAGCCAAGCGCAGGGAGGAGATACGCAGTATTTT.

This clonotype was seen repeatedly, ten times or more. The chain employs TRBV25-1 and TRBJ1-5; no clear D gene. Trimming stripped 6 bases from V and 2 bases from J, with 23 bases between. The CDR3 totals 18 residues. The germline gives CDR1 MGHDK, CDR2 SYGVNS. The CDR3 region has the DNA TGTGCCAGCAGGCCCTCTTCGTGGGCCCCTATGGGCAATCAGCCCCAGCATTTT. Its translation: CASRPSSWAPMGNQPQHF.

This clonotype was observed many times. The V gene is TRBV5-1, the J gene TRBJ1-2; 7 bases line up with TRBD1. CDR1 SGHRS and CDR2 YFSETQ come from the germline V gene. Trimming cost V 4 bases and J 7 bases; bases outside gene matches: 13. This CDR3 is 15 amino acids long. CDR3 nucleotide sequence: TGCGCCAGCAGCCTGGTAGTCGCAGGGGGATCTGGCTACACCTTC. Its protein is CASSLVVAGGSGYTF.

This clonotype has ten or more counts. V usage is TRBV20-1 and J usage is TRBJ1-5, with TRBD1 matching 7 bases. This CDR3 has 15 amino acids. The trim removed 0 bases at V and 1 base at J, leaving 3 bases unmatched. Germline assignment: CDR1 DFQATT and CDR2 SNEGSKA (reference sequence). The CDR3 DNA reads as TGCAGTGCTAGAGAGACAGGGTGGAGCAATCAGCCCCAGCATTTT. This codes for CSARETGWSNQPQHF.

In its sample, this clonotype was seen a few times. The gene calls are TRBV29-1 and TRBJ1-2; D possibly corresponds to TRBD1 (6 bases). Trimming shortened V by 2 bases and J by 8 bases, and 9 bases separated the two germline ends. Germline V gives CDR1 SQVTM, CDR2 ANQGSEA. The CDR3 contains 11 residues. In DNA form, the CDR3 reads TGCAGCGTTGAACTCAGGGGCGGCTACACCTTC. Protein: CSVELRGGYTF.

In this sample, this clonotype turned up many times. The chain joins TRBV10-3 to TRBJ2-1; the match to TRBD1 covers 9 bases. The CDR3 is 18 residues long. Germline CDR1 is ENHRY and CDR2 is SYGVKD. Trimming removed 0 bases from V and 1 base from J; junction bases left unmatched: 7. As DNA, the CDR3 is TGTGCCATCAGTGAGTCCTCGGGACAGGGAAATTCCTACAATGAGCAGTTCTTC. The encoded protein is CAISESSGQGNSYNEQFF.

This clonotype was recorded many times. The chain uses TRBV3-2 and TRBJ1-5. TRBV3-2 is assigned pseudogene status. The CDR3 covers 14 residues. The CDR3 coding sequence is TGTGCCAGCAGCCAAAGCGGCGGGGTTCAGCCCCAGCATTTT. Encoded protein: CASSQSGGVQPQHF.

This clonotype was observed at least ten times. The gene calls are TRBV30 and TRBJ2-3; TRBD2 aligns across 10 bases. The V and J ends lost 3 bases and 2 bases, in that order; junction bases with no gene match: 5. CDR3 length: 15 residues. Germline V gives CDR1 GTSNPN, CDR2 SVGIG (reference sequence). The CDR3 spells CAWRTSGGATDTQYF. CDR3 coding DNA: TGTGCCTGGAGAACCAGCGGGGGGGCCACAGATACGCAGTATTTT.

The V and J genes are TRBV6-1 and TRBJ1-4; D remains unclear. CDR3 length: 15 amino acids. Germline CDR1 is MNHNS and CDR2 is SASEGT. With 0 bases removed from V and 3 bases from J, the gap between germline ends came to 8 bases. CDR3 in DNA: TGTGCCAGCAGTGAAGCAGGCGGGCCTAATGAAAAACTGTTTTTT. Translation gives CASSEAGGPNEKLFF.

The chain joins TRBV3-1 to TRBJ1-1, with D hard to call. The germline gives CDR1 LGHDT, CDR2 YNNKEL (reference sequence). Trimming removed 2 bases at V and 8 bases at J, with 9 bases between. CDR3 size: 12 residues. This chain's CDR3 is CASSQKPSEAFF. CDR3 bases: TGTGCCAGCAGCCAAAAACCCTCCGAAGCTTTCTTT. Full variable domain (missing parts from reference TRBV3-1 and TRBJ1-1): DTAVSQTPKYLVTQMGNDKSIKCEQNLGHDTMYWYKQDSKKFLKIMFSYNNKELIINETVPNRFSPKSPDKAHLNLHINSLELGDSAVYFCASSQKPSEAFFGQGTRLTVV.

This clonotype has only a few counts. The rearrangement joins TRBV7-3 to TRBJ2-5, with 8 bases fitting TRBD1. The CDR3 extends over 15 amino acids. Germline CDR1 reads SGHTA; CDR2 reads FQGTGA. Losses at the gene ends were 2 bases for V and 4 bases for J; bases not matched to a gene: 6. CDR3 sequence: CASSLDQGARETQYF. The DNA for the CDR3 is TGTGCCAGCAGCTTAGACCAGGGGGCTCGAGAGACCCAGTACTTC.

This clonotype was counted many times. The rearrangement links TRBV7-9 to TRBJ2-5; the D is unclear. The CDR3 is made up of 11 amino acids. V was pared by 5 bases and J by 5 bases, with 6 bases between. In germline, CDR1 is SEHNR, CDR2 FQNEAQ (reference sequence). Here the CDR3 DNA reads TGTGCCAGCAGCGCGGAGGAGACCCAGTACTTC. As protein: CASSAEETQYF.

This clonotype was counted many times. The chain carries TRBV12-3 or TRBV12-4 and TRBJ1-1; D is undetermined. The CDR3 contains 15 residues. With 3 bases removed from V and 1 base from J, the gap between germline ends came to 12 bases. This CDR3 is CASSFRLSANTEAFF. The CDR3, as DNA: TGTGCCAGCAGTTTTCGGTTGTCTGCGAACACTGAAGCTTTCTTT.

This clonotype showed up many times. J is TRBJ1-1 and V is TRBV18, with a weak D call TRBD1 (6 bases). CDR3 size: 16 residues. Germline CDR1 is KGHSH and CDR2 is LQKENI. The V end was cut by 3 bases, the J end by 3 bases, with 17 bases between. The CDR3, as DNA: TGTGCCAGCTCACCGCAGGGGTCAACCGGGGACACTGAAGCTTTCTTT. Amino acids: CASSPQGSTGDTEAFF.

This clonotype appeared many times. The CDR3 is CAWSSGGGEKLFF. CDR3 in DNA: TGTGCCTGGAGTTCCGGAGGTGGGGAAAAACTGTTTTTT. The chain couples TRBV30 to TRBJ1-4; D uncertain. This CDR3 comprises 13 residues. Germline assignment: CDR1 GTSNPN and CDR2 SVGIG (reference sequence). V was clipped by 2 bases and J by 8 bases, with 12 bases between them.

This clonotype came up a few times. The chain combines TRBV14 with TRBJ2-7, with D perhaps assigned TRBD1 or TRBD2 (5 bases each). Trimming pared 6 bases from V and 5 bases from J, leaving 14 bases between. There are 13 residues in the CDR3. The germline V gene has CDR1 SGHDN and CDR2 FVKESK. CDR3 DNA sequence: TGTGCCAGCAGTTGGGGGTCCGGGAACGAGCAGTACTTC. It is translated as CASSWGSGNEQYF.

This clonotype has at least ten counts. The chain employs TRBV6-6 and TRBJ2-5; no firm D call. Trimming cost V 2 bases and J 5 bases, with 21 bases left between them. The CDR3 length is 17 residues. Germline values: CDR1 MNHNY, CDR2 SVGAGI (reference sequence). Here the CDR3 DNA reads TGTGCCAGCAGTTACGGGTCAGACCATCCCGGGTTTGAGACCCAGTACTTC. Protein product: CASSYGSDHPGFETQYF.

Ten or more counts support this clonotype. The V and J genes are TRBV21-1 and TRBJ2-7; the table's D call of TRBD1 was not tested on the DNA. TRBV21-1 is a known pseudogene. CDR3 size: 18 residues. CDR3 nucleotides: TGTGCCAGCACCCCCGGACCCTTTGTCCGACCCGTTAATATCGAGCAGTACTTC. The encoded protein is CASTPGPFVRPVNIEQYF.

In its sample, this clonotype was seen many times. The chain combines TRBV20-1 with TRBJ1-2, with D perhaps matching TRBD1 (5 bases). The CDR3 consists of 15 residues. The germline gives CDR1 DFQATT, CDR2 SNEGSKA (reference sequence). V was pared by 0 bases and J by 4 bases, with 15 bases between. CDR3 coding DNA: TGCAGTGCTAGAGATACGGCAGGGAAGAGCTATGGCTACACCTTC. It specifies CSARDTAGKSYGYTF.

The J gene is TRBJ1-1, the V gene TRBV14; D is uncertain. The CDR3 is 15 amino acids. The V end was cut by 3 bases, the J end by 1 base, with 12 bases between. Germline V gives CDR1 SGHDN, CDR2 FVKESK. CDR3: CASSHTRARNTEAFF. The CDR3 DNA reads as TGTGCCAGCAGCCACACAAGAGCAAGGAACACTGAAGCTTTCTTT. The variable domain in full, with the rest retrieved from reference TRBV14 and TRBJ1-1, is EAGVTQFPSHSVIEKGQTVTLRCDPISGHDNLYWYRRVMGKEIKFLLHFVKESKQDESGMPNNRFLAERTGGTYSTLKVQPAELEDSGVYFCASSHTRARNTEAFFGQGTRLTVV.

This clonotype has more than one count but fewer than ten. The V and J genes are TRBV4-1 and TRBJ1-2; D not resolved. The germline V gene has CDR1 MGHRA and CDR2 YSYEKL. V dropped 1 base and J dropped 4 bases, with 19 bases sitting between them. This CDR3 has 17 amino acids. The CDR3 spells CASSQVGMAQQSYGYTF. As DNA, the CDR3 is TGCGCCAGCAGCCAAGTAGGGATGGCTCAACAGAGCTATGGCTACACCTTC.

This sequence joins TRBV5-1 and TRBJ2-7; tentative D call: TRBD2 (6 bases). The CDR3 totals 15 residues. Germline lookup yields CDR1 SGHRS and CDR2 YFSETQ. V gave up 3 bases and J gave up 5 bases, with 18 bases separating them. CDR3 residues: CASSSLTGSVHEQYF. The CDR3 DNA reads TGCGCCAGCAGCTCACTCACCGGGAGCGTCCACGAGCAGTACTTC.

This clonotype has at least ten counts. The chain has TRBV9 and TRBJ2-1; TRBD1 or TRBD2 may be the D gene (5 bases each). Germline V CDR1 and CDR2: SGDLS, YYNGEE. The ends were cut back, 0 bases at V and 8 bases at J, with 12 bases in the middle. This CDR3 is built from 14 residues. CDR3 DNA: TGTGCCAGCAGCGTAGGTCCCGGGACCCATGAGCAGTTCTTC. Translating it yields CASSVGPGTHEQFF.

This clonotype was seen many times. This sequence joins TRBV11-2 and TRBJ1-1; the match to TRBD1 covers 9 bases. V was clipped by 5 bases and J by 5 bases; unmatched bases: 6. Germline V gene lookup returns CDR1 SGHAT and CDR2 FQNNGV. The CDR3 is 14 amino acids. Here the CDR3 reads CASSPVDRGTEAFF. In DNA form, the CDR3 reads TGTGCCAGCAGCCCAGTGGACAGGGGAACTGAAGCTTTCTTT. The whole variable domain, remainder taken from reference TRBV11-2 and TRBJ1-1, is EAGVAQSPRYKIIEKRQSVAFWCNPISGHATLYWYQQILGQGPKLLIQFQNNGVVDDSQLPKDRFSAERLKGVDSTLKIQPAKLEDSAVYLCASSPVDRGTEAFFGQGTRLTVV.

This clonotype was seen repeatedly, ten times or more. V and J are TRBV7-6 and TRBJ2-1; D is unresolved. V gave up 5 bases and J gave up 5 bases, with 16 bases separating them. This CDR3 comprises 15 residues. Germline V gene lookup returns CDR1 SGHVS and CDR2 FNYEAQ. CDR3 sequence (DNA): TGTGCCAGCAGCCTCACGGCAGGCGTTCACAATGAGCAGTTCTTC. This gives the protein CASSLTAGVHNEQFF. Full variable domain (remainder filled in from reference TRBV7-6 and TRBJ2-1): GAGVSQSPRYKVTKRGQDVALRCDPISGHVSLYWYRQALGQGPEFLTYFNYEAQQDKSGLPNDRFSAERPEGSISTLTIQRTEQRDSAMYRCASSLTAGVHNEQFFGPGTRLTVL.